Listed here is a single T cell receptor (beta chain). Its target is not known. The data derive from a study of cytomegalovirus exposure and HLA in healthy donors. Study-level points and caveats: High specificity and sensitivity for cytomegalovirus status were reported for the classifier. Most TCR beta V segments were productive about 90% or about 30% of the time in an earlier analysis. What a later analysis showed was that several of the most significant clusters appeared linked to common viral pathogens.

PCR was performed using 60 Vbeta and 13 Jbeta primers. As processed by the authors: Unique TCR beta chains totaled about 78 million in a later count, with roughly 12 million of them shared. Assay used: immunoSEQ multiplex PCR; TCRdb lists only in-frame clones, some missing. Clone size and V and J calls were adopted from that table, with D and trimming inferred from the DNA. The table records about 190,000 clones, 87% of them present only once. Germline CDR1 and CDR2: MNHNS and SASEGT. The CDR3 totals 14 residues. The J segment lost 4 bases and the V segment lost 1 base, leaving 3 bases of the junction unmatched.

The gene calls are TRBV6-1 and TRBJ2-7; the match to TRBD1 covers 8 bases. Input material: PBMCs. The clonotype was recovered from a man aged 25-40 years in good health and CMV-seronegative. CDR3 in DNA: TGTGCCAGCAGTGAAGGGACAGGGCAATACGAGCAGTACTTC. It specifies CASSEGTGQYEQYF.